This entry concerns a single T cell receptor (beta chain). Its specificity is not known. Every one of the donors was a Caucasian adult that lived in Nashville, Tennessee. Here immunoSEQ multiplex PCR was the method, and the copy in TCRdb shows in-frame clones only, minus some. The data show hundreds of thousands of clones, roughly 79% seen once. This sample stems from a study of shared clonotypes between healthy human individuals. At the level of the study: Those who served as donors were a couple of women and a few men between the ages of 18 and 49. Study-level points and caveats: The study sampled only blood, and tissue repertoires likely differ. Among donors, clonotype sharing was expected to be affected by sequencing depth.

With 7 bases removed from V and 5 bases from J, the gap between germline ends came to 20 bases. Germline V gene sequence: CDR1 LNHDA, CDR2 SQIVND (reference sequence). The CDR3 loop spans 16 amino acids. This sequence was found in a woman aged 40-49 years in good health. Some clones in this sample may be carry-over from other donors' samples. The sample consisted of PBMCs. This chain connects TRBV19 to TRBJ2-2; D assignment may be TRBD1 or TRBD2 (5 bases each). The CDR3 is CASMGQVGVLTGELFF. The CDR3 DNA is TGTGCCAGTATGGGCCAGGTGGGGGTATTAACCGGGGAGCTGTTTTTT.